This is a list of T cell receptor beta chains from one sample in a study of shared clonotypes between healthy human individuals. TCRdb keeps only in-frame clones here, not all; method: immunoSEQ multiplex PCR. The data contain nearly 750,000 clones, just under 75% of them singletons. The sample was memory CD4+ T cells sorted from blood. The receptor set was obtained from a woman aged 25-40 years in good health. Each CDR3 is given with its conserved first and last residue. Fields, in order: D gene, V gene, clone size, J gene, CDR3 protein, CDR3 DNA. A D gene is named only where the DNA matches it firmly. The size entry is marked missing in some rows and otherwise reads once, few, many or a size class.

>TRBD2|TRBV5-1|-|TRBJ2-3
CASSLVSLAGGADTQYF
TGCGCCAGCAGCTTGGTCTCGCTAGCGGGGGGTGCAGATACGCAGTATTTT
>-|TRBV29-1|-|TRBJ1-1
CSVERIAGNTEAFF
TGCAGCGTTGAACGCATCGCAGGGAACACTGAAGCTTTCTTT
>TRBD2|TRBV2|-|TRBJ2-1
CASSSSGGVFNEQFF
TGTGCCAGCAGCTCTAGCGGGGGGGTCTTCAATGAGCAGTTCTTC
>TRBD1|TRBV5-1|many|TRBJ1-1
CASSLGTGGNTEAFF
TGCGCCAGCAGCTTGGGGACAGGGGGCAACACTGAAGCTTTCTTT
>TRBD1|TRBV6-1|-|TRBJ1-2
CASSLGQESGYTF
TGTGCCAGCAGCTTGGGACAGGAGAGCGGCTACACCTTC
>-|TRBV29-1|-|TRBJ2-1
CSVEDGGATYDEQFF
TGCAGCGTTGAAGATGGGGGGGCAACTTATGATGAGCAGTTCTTC
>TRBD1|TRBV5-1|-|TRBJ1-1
CASGQGAGTEAFF
TGCGCCAGCGGACAGGGTGCAGGCACTGAAGCTTTCTTT
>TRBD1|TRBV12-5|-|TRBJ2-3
CASGRGGGTDTQYF
TGTGCTAGTGGCCGAGGGGGCGGCACAGATACGCAGTATTTT
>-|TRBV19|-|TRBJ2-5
CASSIWGPRIGETQYF
TGTGCCAGTAGTATTTGGGGACCGAGAATAGGAGAGACCCAGTACTTC
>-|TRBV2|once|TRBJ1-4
CASSMRFYEKLFF
TGTGCCAGCAGTATGCGGTTCTATGAAAAACTGTTTTTT
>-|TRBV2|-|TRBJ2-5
CASSPPSSPQETQYF
TGTGCCAGCAGTCCCCCTAGCAGCCCCCAAGAGACCCAGTACTTC
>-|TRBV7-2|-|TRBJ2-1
CASSSYRLSNEQFF
TGTGCCAGCAGCTCCTACAGACTTTCCAATGAGCAGTTCTTC
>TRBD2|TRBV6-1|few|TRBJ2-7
CAGGTAGGAYEQYF
TGTGCCGGCGGGACGGCGGGAGGGGCCTACGAGCAGTACTTC
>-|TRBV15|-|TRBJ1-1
CATSRDSVGTEAFF
TGTGCCACCAGCAGAGATTCGGTGGGGACTGAAGCTTTCTTT
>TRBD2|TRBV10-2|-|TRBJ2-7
CASSEASGSGEYF
TGCGCCAGCAGTGAGGCGAGCGGGAGTGGGGAGTACTTC
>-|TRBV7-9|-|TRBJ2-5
CASTVSGEATQYF
TGTGCCAGCACCGTATCGGGCGAAGCGACCCAGTACTTC
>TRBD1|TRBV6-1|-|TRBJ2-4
CASSQAPGQGEYIQYF
TGTGCCAGCAGTCAAGCCCCGGGACAGGGAGAATACATTCAGTACTTC
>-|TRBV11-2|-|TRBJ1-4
CASSLVASREKLFF
TGTGCCAGCAGCTTAGTAGCAAGTAGAGAAAAACTGTTTTTT
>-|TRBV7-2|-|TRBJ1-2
CASSLVGGGEGLYGYTF
TGTGCCAGCAGCTTGGTCGGGGGTGGGGAGGGTTTGTATGGCTACACCTTC
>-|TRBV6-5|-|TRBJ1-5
CASMGREGGNQPQHF
TGTGCCAGCATGGGGAGGGAGGGAGGGAATCAGCCCCAGCATTTT
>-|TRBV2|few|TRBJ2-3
CASRRDRTDTQYF
TGTGCCAGCAGGCGGGATCGCACAGATACGCAGTATTTT
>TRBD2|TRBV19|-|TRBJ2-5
CASSALAGVQETQYF
TGTGCCAGTAGCGCACTAGCGGGAGTCCAAGAGACCCAGTACTTC
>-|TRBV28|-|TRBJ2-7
CASSPPTTQEQYF
TGTGCCAGCAGTCCTCCCACCACCCAAGAGCAGTACTTC
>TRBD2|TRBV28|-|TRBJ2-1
CASSQRLGLAGVFNEQFF
TGTGCCAGCAGTCAAAGATTGGGACTAGCGGGAGTTTTCAATGAGCAGTTCTTC
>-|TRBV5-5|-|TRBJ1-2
CASSFGPSGTNYGYTF
TGTGCCAGCAGCTTCGGGCCGTCTGGAACTAACTATGGCTACACCTTC
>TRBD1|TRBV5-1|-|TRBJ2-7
CASSLKQGSYEQYF
TGCGCCAGCAGCTTGAAACAGGGGTCCTACGAGCAGTACTTC
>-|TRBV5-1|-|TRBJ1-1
CASSLTTTEAFF
TGCGCCAGCAGCTTGACAACAACTGAAGCTTTCTTT
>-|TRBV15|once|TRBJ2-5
CATSRGQLQETQYF
TGTGCCACCAGCAGAGGGCAGTTACAAGAGACCCAGTACTTC
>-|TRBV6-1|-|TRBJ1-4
CASRQPGLSNEKLFF
TGTGCCAGCAGGCAACCGGGACTCTCTAATGAAAAACTGTTTTTT
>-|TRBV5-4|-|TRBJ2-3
CASSFSGPTDTQYF
TGTGCCAGCAGCTTTAGCGGTCCCACAGATACGCAGTATTTT
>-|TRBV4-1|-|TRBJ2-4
CASSPVGSGAKNIQYF
TGCGCCAGCAGCCCGGTTGGTAGCGGAGCCAAAAACATTCAGTACTTC
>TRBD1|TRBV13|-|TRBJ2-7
CASSGRTTGEDEQYF
TGTGCCAGCAGCGGGAGGACGACAGGGGAGGACGAGCAGTACTTC
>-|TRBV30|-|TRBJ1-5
CAWSRSDGQPQHF
TGTGCCTGGAGTAGGTCAGATGGTCAGCCCCAGCATTTT
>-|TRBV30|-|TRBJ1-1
CASTFGRTEAFF
TGTGCCTCTACCTTTGGGAGGACTGAAGCTTTCTTT
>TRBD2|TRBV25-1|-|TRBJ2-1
CASTSGTSGYNEQFF
TGTGCCAGCACCTCGGGGACTAGCGGCTACAATGAGCAGTTCTTC
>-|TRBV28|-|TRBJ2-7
CASKSPGTYSYEQYF
TGTGCCAGCAAATCTCCCGGGACGTACTCCTACGAGCAGTACTTC
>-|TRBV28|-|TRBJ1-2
CASSSTVGNYGYTF
TGTGCCAGCAGTTCCACGGTCGGCAACTATGGCTACACCTTC
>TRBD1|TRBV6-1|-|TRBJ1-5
CASSDGQGGNQPQHF
TGTGCCAGCAGTGACGGACAGGGAGGCAATCAGCCCCAGCATTTT
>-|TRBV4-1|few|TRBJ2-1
CASSSQLGWSEQFF
TGCGCCAGCAGCTCCCAACTAGGATGGAGTGAGCAGTTCTTC
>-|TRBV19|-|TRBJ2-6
CASSIALTLRSGANVLTF
TGTGCCAGTAGCATAGCGCTGACTCTACGTTCTGGGGCCAACGTCCTGACTTTC